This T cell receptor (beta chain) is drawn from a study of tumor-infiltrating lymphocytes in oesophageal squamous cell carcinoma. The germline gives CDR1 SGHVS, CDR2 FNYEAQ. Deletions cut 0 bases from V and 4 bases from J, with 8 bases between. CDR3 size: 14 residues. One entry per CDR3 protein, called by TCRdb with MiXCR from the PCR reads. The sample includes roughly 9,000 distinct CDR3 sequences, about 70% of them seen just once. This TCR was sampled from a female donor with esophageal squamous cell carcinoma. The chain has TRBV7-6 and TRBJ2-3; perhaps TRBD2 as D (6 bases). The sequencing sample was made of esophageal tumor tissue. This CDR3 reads CASSLAGGADTQYF. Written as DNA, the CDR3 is TGTGCCAGCAGCTTAGCGGGCGGGGCAGATACGCAGTATTTT.